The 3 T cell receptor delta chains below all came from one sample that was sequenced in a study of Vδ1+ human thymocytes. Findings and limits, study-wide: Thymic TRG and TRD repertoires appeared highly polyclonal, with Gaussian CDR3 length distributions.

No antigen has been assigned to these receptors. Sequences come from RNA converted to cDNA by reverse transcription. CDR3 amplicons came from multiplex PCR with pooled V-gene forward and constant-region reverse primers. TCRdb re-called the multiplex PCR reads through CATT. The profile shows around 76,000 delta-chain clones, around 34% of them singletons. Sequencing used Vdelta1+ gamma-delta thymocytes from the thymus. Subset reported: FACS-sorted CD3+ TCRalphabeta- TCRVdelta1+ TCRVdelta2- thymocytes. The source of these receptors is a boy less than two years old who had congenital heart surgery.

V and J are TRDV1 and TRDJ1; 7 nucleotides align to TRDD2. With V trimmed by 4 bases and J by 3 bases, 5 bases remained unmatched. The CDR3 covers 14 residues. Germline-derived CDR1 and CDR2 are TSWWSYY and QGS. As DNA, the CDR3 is TGTGCTCTTGGGGTCCCCTTCCTCTCCGATAAACTCATCTTT. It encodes CALGVPFLSDKLIF.

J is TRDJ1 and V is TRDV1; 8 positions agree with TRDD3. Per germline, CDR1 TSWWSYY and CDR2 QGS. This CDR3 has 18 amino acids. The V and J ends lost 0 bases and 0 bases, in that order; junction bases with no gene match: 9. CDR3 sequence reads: CALGELLLNGGYTDKLIF. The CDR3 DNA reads TGTGCTCTTGGGGAACTTCTCCTAAATGGGGGATACACCGATAAACTCATCTTT.

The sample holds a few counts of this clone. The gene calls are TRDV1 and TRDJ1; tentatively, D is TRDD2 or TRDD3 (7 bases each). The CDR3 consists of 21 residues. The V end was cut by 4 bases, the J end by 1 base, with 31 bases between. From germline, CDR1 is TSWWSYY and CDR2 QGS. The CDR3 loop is CALGAPPFLRKDGGATDKLIF. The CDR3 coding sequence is TGTGCTCTTGGGGCACCCCCTTTCCTACGCAAGGATGGGGGAGCCACCGATAAACTCATCTTT.